This T cell receptor beta chain appears in the sequencing data of a study of beta chain features in type 1 diabetes. Study results and caveats: Equally in patients and controls, shorter templates might have been favored by PCR. Patients' naive, central memory and regulatory TCRB repertoires appeared more alike than those of healthy donors. TCRB CDR3 length was moderately but significantly reduced in all four CD4+ subsets of Type 1 diabetes patients.

This clone occurred a few times. Its antigen is not identified. The study reverse transcribed the entire isolated RNA, so it sequenced expressed TCRB transcripts. Profiling relied on immunoSEQ multiplex PCR, and the TCRdb table lists in-frame clones only, not all of them. The sample records approximately 140,000 clones, 40% to 55% being singletons. Populations obtained by sorting all exceeded 95% purity. Sequenced sample: Tregs from blood. The sequence derives from a young man in good health.

CDR3 loop: CASSADRGVYNEQFF. The CDR3 DNA reads TGTGCCAGCAGCGCGGACAGGGGGGTCTACAATGAGCAGTTCTTC. This chain links TRBV7-2 with TRBJ2-1, with 10 nucleotides matching TRBD1. Germline values: CDR1 SGHTA, CDR2 FQGNSA. This CDR3 is 15 amino acids long. The V gene end was trimmed by 5 bases and the J gene end by 3 bases; junction bases not matched to a gene: 4.